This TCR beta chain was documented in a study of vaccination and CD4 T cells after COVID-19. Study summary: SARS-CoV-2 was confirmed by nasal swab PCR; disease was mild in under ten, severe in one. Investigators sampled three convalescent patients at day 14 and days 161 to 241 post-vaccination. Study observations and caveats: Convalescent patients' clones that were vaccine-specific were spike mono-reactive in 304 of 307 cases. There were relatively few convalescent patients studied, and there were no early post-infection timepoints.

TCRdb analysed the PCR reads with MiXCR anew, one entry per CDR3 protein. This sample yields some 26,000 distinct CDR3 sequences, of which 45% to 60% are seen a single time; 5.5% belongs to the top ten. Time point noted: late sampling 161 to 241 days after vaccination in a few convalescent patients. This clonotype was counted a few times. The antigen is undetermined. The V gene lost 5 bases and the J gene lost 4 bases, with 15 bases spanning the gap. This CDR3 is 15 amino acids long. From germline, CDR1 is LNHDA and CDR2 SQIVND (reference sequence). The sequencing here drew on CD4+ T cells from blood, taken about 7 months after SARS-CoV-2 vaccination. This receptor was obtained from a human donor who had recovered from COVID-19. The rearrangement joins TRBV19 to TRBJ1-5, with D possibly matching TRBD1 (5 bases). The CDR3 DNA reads TGTGCCAGTAGTTTTCGACAGAACTATAATCAGCCCCAGCATTTT. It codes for CASSFRQNYNQPQHF.